These T cell receptor beta chains were read from a single sample in a study of blood T cells in healthy people across ages. One entry per CDR3 protein, called by TCRdb with MiXCR from the 5' RACE reads. Here the sample spans around 500,000 distinct CDR3 sequences, around 48% being singletons. Sequencing was done on a sample of blood. These receptor sequences come from a man aged 80 or over in good health. CDR3s include the opening cysteine and the closing phenylalanine or tryptophan. Fields, in order: D gene, V gene, CDR3 length, J gene, clone size, CDR3 protein, CDR3 DNA. The D gene is left open where the match is weak. Rows give clone size only sometimes, using once, few, many, or a class for an expanded clone.

d_gene: TRBD1; v_gene: TRBV10-2; len: 14; j_gene: TRBJ1-1; abundance: few; CDR3aa: CASSEQGARTEAFF; CDR3nt: TGCGCCAGCAGTGAGCAGGGGGCGCGGACTGAAGCTTTCTTT
d_gene: .; v_gene: TRBV5-1; len: 14; j_gene: TRBJ1-1; abundance: .; CDR3aa: CASSLDGAYTEAFF; CDR3nt: TGCGCCAGCAGCTTGGACGGGGCTTACACTGAAGCTTTCTTT
d_gene: .; v_gene: TRBV5-1; len: 15; j_gene: TRBJ2-7; abundance: few; CDR3aa: CASSPHNTATYEQYF; CDR3nt: TGCGCCAGCAGCCCGCACAATACTGCGACCTACGAGCAGTACTTC
d_gene: .; v_gene: TRBV28; len: 12; j_gene: TRBJ2-5; abundance: .; CDR3aa: CASNPNGETQYF; CDR3nt: TGTGCCAGCAATCCGAATGGGGAGACCCAGTACTTC
d_gene: .; v_gene: TRBV12-3/TRBV12-4; len: 12; j_gene: TRBJ2-1; abundance: .; CDR3aa: CASRRKGNEQFF; CDR3nt: TGTGCCAGCAGAAGGAAGGGGAATGAGCAGTTCTTC
d_gene: .; v_gene: TRBV5-1; len: 15; j_gene: TRBJ2-3; abundance: few; CDR3aa: CASSLRGQSTDTQYF; CDR3nt: TGCGCCAGCAGCTTGCGAGGGCAGAGCACAGATACGCAGTATTTT
d_gene: .; v_gene: TRBV6-6; len: 14; j_gene: TRBJ1-1; abundance: .; CDR3aa: CASSQGGGNAEAFF; CDR3nt: TGTGCCAGCAGCCAGGGTGGCGGTAACGCTGAAGCTTTCTTT
d_gene: .; v_gene: TRBV6-5; len: 14; j_gene: TRBJ1-1; abundance: few; CDR3aa: CASSATGPNTEAFF; CDR3nt: TGTGCCAGCAGTGCCACAGGGCCGAACACTGAAGCTTTCTTT
d_gene: .; v_gene: TRBV12-3/TRBV12-4; len: 15; j_gene: TRBJ1-5; abundance: .; CDR3aa: CASSLLSGFNQPQHF; CDR3nt: TGTGCCAGCAGTTTGCTTTCAGGGTTCAATCAGCCCCAGCATTTT
d_gene: TRBD2; v_gene: TRBV20-1; len: 18; j_gene: TRBJ2-7; abundance: few; CDR3aa: CSATPGTSGGVISYEQYF; CDR3nt: TGCAGTGCTACACCGGGGACTAGCGGGGGGGTGATCTCCTACGAGCAGTACTTC
d_gene: .; v_gene: TRBV20-1; len: 15; j_gene: TRBJ1-4; abundance: few; CDR3aa: CSAGREGGTNEKLFF; CDR3nt: TGCAGTGCTGGTCGTGAAGGAGGAACTAATGAAAAACTGTTTTTT
d_gene: .; v_gene: TRBV6-2/TRBV6-3; len: 11; j_gene: TRBJ2-7; abundance: .; CDR3aa: CASRIQLEQYF; CDR3nt: TGTGCCAGCAGGATACAGCTCGAGCAGTACTTC
d_gene: .; v_gene: TRBV12-3/TRBV12-4; len: 14; j_gene: TRBJ1-4; abundance: .; CDR3aa: CASRPDRPVGKLFF; CDR3nt: TGTGCCAGCAGACCTGACAGACCCGTGGGTAAACTGTTTTTT
d_gene: .; v_gene: TRBV30; len: 11; j_gene: TRBJ2-3; abundance: few; CDR3aa: CAWSTGTPQYF; CDR3nt: TGTGCCTGGAGTACCGGGACTCCGCAGTATTTT
d_gene: .; v_gene: TRBV7-2; len: 15; j_gene: TRBJ1-2; abundance: .; CDR3aa: CASSQATGINYGYTF; CDR3nt: TGTGCCAGCAGCCAAGCGACAGGAATTAACTATGGCTACACCTTC